This TCR beta chain is from a study of cytomegalovirus exposure and HLA in healthy donors. A multiplex PCR was run with 60 Vbeta primers and 13 Jbeta primers. Sequencing used immunoSEQ multiplex PCR; TCRdb keeps in-frame clones, though not all of them. The sample gives roughly 140,000 clones, 78% of which show up once; less than 3.5% is in the top ten. The TCR sequence derives from a male donor in good health and CMV-seronegative. Sequencing was carried out using PBMCs.

Written as DNA, the CDR3 is TGTGCCTGGACCTCCTGGACTAGCGGGGGGGCAGAGACCCAGTACTTC. Amino acid sequence: CAWTSWTSGGAETQYF. This chain connects TRBV30 to TRBJ2-5; 15 bases fit TRBD2. CDR1 GTSNPN and CDR2 SVGIG come from the germline V gene (reference sequence). The CDR3 loop spans 16 amino acids. Losses at the gene ends were 4 bases for V and 4 bases for J; bases not matched to a gene: 7. The full variable domain, rest sourced from reference TRBV30 and TRBJ2-5, is SQTIHQWPATLVQPVGSPLSLECTVEGTSNPNLYWYRQAAGRGLQLLFYSVGIGQISSEVPQNLSASRPQDRQFILSSKKLLLSDSGFYLCAWTSWTSGGAETQYFGPGTRLLVL.